The clone carrying this TCR beta chain was seen at least ten times. Antigen: not known. V was pared by 2 bases and J by 2 bases, with 3 bases of the junction left unmatched. Germline CDR1 KGHSH, CDR2 LQKENI. This CDR3 comprises 15 residues. This entry comes from a study of T-cell memory formation after mild COVID-19. 5'RACE primed from the constant segment yielded TCR alpha and TCR beta cDNA libraries bearing sample barcodes and UMIs. Via MiXCR, TCRdb re-called the 5' RACE reads, giving one row per CDR3 protein. The table shows about 560,000 distinct CDR3 sequences, with about a fifth occurring only once. Whole-study results and caveats: The CD4+ clones that contracted clustered mainly within CM and EM, and the CD8+ clones concentrated in EMRA.

This TCR came from an adult woman who had mild COVID-19 (a few samples of this study predate the infection). Cell type and time point are not known. The sample comprised PBMCs or a T cell subset sorted from them (not recorded which). The chain has TRBV18 and TRBJ2-7, with 10 bases lining up with TRBD1. The CDR3, as DNA: TGTGCCAGCTCACCATCGGGACAGGGGCCCTACGAGCAGTACTTC. The encoded protein is CASSPSGQGPYEQYF.